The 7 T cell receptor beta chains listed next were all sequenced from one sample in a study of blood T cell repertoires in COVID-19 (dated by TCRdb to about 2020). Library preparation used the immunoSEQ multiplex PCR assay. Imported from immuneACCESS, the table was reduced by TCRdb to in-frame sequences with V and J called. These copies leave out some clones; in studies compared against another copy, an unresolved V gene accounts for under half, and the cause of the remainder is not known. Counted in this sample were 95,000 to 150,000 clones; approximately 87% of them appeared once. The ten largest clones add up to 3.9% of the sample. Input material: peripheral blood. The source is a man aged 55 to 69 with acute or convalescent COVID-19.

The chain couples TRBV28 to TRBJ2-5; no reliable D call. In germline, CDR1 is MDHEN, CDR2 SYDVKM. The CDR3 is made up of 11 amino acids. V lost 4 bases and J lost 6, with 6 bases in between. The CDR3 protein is CASSSLKTQYF. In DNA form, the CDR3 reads TGTGCCAGCAGTTCCCTTAAGACCCAGTACTTC.

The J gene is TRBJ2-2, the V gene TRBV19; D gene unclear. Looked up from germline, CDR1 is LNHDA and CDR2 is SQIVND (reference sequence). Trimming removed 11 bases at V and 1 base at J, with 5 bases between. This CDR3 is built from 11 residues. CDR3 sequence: CAAGNTGELFF. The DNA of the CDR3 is TGTGCCGCCGGGAACACCGGGGAGCTGTTTTTT. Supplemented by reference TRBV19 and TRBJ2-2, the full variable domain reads DGGITQSPKYLFRKEGQNVTLSCEQNLNHDAMYWYRQDPGQGLRLIYYSQIVNDFQKGDIAEGYSVSREKKESFPLTVTSAQKNPTAFYLCAAGNTGELFFGEGSRLTVL.

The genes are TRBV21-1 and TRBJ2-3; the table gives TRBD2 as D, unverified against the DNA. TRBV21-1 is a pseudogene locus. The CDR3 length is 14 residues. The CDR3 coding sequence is TGTGCCAGCAGCAAAGAGGAGACCACAGATACGCAGTATTTT. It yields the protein CASSKEETTDTQYF.

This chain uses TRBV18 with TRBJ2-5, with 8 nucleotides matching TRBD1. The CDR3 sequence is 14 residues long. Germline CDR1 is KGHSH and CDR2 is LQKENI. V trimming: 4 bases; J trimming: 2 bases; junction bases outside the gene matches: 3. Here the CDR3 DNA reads TGTGCCAGCTCACGAGGGACAGGACAAGAGACCCAGTACTTC. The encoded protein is CASSRGTGQETQYF.

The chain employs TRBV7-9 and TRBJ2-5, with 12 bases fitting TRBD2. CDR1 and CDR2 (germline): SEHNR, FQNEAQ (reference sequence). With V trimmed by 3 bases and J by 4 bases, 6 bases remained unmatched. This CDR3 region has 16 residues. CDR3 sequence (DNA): TGTGCCAGCAGCTTTAGGGCTAGCGGGAGGGGAGAGACCCAGTACTTC. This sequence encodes CASSFRASGRGETQYF.

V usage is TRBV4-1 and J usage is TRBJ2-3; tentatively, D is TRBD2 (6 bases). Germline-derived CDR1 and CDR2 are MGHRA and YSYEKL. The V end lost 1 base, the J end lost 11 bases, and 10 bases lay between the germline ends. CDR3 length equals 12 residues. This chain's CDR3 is CASSQGGTWQYF. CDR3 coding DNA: TGCGCCAGCAGCCAAGGGGGGACTTGGCAGTATTTT.

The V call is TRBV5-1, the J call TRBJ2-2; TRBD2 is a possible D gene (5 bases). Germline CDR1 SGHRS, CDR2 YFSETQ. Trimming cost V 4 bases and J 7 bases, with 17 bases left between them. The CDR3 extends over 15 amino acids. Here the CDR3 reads CASSPGPGLHGELFF. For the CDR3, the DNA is TGCGCCAGCAGCCCTGGACCGGGGTTGCACGGGGAGCTGTTTTTT.